These T cell receptor beta chains were read from a single sample in a study of T cell repertoires in cytomegalovirus infection. TCRdb re-analysed the reads in MiXCR, keeping a single row per CDR3 protein. The sample has about 530,000 distinct CDR3 sequences; around a quarter are singletons. Sequenced material: PBMCs. The receptor set was obtained from a human donor in good health (CMV status not recorded). Some clones in this sample may be carry-over from other donors' samples. CDR3s include the opening cysteine and the closing phenylalanine or tryptophan. Clone size is shown for a subset of rows, as once, few, many or a class of expanded clone.

j_call,cdr3_length,v_call,clone_size,cdr3_aa
TRBJ2-1,15,TRBV4-1,.,CASSQDQSLYNEQFF
TRBJ2-1,11,TRBV29-1,.,CSVSSLPWGFF
TRBJ2-3,14,TRBV5-1,.,CASSPVGAPDTQYF
TRBJ1-2,14,TRBV7-9,.,CASSRQTGTKGYTF
TRBJ2-1,13,TRBV2,.,CASSVLVDTEQFF
TRBJ1-1,13,TRBV14,.,CASSMWGRTEAFF
TRBJ2-1,18,TRBV12-5,.,CASGLSKSSSAKYNEQFF
TRBJ2-7,16,TRBV20-1,many,CSARLTPGTGTHEQYF
TRBJ1-1,15,TRBV29-1,.,CSVEGTGGADTEAFF
TRBJ2-1,16,TRBV7-9,many,CASSPRGDRETNEQFF
TRBJ2-2,13,TRBV6-2/TRBV6-3,.,CATNRVFTGELFF
TRBJ2-2,19,TRBV6-6,.,CASSYTKGTSGSYAGELFF
TRBJ1-5,14,TRBV28,.,CASSIARVDQPQHF
TRBJ1-2,15,TRBV2,.,CASSLAGPRRGDYTF
TRBJ2-1,15,TRBV7-2,few,CASSYRTSGYNEQFF
TRBJ2-6,16,TRBV2,.,CASSTTGKAGANVLTF
TRBJ2-1,19,TRBV7-2,many,CASSLSGVGRSKVYNEQFF
TRBJ1-1,17,TRBV7-6,.,CASSLGRGGHLNTEAFF
TRBJ2-5,14,TRBV20-1,.,CSAKGQGNQETQYF
TRBJ2-1,21,TRBV28,.,CASSLLPGLADLKVSYNEQFF
TRBJ2-1,13,TRBV24-1,.,CATSDTTRVEQFF
TRBJ1-1,15,TRBV5-6,.,CASSPPPTGATEAFF
TRBJ2-3,17,TRBV6-5,few,CASSYFQTSGRSDTQYF
TRBJ2-1,18,TRBV14,.,CASSQDYRRSGGNNEQFF
TRBJ1-5,15,TRBV7-8,many,CASSLGQGSNQPQHF
TRBJ2-1,18,TRBV19,once,CASSRRGQGQSYYNEQFF
TRBJ1-1,13,TRBV25-1,.,CASSGRAGTEAFF
TRBJ2-1,15,TRBV20-1,.,CSDRILAGDVNEQFF
TRBJ1-2,16,TRBV5-4,.,CASSLLTGQGGYGYTF
TRBJ2-1,17,TRBV7-3,few,CASSLGSSGSFYNEQFF
TRBJ2-7,12,TRBV7-2,.,CASSQGWAEQYF
TRBJ1-1,13,TRBV28,.,CASSLRGFGEAFF
TRBJ2-3,18,TRBV11-2,few,CASSGRGGSILFTDTQYF
TRBJ2-5,15,TRBV6-6,few,CASSYSTQGQETQYF
TRBJ2-2,15,TRBV5-1,few,CASSPPGIGTGELFF
TRBJ1-4,16,TRBV7-2,many,CASSLGPIATNEKLFF
TRBJ2-2,14,TRBV7-3,few,CASSQSNGGGELFF
TRBJ2-5,11,TRBV12-3/TRBV12-4,many,CASSFVETQYF
TRBJ2-1,14,TRBV6-2/TRBV6-3,few,CASSLASGRGEQFF
TRBJ2-6,17,TRBV7-3,few,CASSAVGLGAGANVLTF
TRBJ1-4,15,TRBV12-3/TRBV12-4,few,CASSPHMGGLEKLFF
TRBJ2-1,17,TRBV12-3/TRBV12-4,.,CASSGTLLAGPYNEQFF
TRBJ2-7,16,TRBV19,.,CASSIDLGRRPYEQYF
TRBJ1-2,12,TRBV12-3/TRBV12-4,many,CASRLAEGGYTF
TRBJ2-5,14,TRBV7-2,few,CASSSGGGGQTQYF
TRBJ2-2,15,TRBV15,few,CATRPSGRDGGELFF
TRBJ2-5,16,TRBV7-6,many,CASSPPGLAFQETQYF
TRBJ1-2,13,TRBV7-3,few,CASSLLAGYGYTF
TRBJ2-5,14,TRBV5-5,.,CASSLFLRFETQYF
TRBJ2-7,16,TRBV27,once,CASTLRGGAYSYEQYF
TRBJ2-3,17,TRBV7-3,few,CASSLNGLAGGPDTQYF
TRBJ2-2,15,TRBV27,.,CASSLWTPNTGELFF
TRBJ2-7,15,TRBV7-3,many,CASRHSLGTVYEQYF
TRBJ1-2,14,TRBV7-8,.,CASSFLENDYGYTF
TRBJ1-2,14,TRBV27,.,CASRADRDLSGYTF
TRBJ2-7,14,TRBV10-3,.,CAISDLAGVHEQYF
TRBJ1-3,16,TRBV7-2,few,CASSLYQDSSGNTIYF
TRBJ1-4,12,TRBV6-1,.,CASCFRGEKLFF
TRBJ2-1,17,TRBV7-2,many,CASSFKAGGSSYNEQFF
TRBJ2-1,15,TRBV7-9,many,CASRTGTSGSWEQFF